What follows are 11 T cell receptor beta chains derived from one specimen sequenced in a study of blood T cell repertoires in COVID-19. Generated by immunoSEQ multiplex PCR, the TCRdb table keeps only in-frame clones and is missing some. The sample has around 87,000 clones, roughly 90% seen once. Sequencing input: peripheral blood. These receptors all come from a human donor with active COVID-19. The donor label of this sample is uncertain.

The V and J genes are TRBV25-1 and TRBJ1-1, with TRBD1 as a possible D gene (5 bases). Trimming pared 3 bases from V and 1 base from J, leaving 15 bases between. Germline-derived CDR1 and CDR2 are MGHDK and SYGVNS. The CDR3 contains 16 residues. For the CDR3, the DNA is TGTGCCAGCAGTGACCCCCTTGGGGCTGGGAACACTGAAGCTTTCTTT. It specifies CASSDPLGAGNTEAFF.

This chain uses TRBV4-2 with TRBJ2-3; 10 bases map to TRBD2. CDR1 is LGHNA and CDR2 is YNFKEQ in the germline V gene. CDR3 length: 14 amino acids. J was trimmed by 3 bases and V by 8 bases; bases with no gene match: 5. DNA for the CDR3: TGTGCCAGCGGAGCGGGGGGGCCTACAGATACGCAGTATTTT. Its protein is CASGAGGPTDTQYF.

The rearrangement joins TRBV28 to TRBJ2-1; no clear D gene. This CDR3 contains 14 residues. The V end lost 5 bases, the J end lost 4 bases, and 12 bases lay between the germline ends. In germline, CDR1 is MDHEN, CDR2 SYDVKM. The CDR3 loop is CASSDILRYNEQFF. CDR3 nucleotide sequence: TGTGCCAGCAGTGATATTCTTAGATACAATGAGCAGTTCTTC.

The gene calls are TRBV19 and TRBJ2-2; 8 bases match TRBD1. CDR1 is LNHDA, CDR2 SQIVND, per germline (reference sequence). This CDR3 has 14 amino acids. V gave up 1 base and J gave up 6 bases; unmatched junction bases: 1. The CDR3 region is CASSIAGGAGELFF. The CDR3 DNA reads TGTGCCAGTAGTATAGCAGGGGGCGCCGGGGAGCTGTTTTTT. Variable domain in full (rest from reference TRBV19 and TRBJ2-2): DGGITQSPKYLFRKEGQNVTLSCEQNLNHDAMYWYRQDPGQGLRLIYYSQIVNDFQKGDIAEGYSVSREKKESFPLTVTSAQKNPTAFYLCASSIAGGAGELFFGEGSRLTVL.

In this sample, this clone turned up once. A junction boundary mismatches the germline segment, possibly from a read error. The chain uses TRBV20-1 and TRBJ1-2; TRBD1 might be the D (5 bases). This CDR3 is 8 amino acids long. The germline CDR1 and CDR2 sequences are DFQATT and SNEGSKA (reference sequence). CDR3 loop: CSASQGYF. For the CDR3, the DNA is TGCAGTGCTAGCCAGGGCTATTTC.

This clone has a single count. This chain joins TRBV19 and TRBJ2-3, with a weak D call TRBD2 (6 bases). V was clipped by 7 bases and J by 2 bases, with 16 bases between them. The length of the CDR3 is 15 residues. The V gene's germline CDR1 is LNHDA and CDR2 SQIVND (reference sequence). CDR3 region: CASTPGVGITDTQYF. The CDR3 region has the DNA TGTGCCAGTACCCCGGGGGTAGGGATCACAGATACGCAGTATTTT.

The CDR3 region has the DNA TGTGCCACCGAGGGACAGGGCCTCTATGGCTACACCTTC. This encodes CATEGQGLYGYTF. The chain joins TRBV6-5 to TRBJ1-2; TRBD1 agrees at 9 bases. This CDR3 comprises 13 residues. Germline V CDR1 and CDR2: MNHEY, SVGAGI. V trimming: 10 bases; J trimming: 4 bases; junction bases outside the gene matches: 7.

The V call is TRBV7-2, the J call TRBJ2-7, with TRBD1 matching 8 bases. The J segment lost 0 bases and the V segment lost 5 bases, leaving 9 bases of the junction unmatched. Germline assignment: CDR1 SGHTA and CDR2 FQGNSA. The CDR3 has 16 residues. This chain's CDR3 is CASSPFRDRISYEQYF. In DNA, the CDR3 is TGTGCCAGCAGCCCCTTTCGGGACAGGATCTCCTACGAGCAGTACTTC.

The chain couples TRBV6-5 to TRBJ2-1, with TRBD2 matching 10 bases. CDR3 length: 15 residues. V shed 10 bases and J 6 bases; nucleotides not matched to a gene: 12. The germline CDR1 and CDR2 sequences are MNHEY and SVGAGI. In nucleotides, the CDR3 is TGTGCCACTAAGCCGGCCACTAGCGGGGTCAATGAGCAGTTCTTC. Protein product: CATKPATSGVNEQFF.

CDR3 amino acids: CASTGGAIGELFF. As DNA, the CDR3 is TGTGCCAGCACGGGCGGGGCGATCGGGGAGCTGTTTTTT. The chain has TRBV9 and TRBJ2-2; TRBD2 is a possible D gene (6 bases). The CDR3 is 13 residues long. Trimming shortened V by 6 bases and J by 7 bases, and 13 bases separated the two germline ends. Germline CDR1 reads SGDLS; CDR2 reads YYNGEE. Using reference TRBV9 and TRBJ2-2 for the parts outside the CDR3, the full variable domain is DSGVTQTPKHLITATGQRVTLRCSPRSGDLSVYWYQQSLDQGLQFLIQYYNGEERAKGNILERFSAQQFPDLHSELNLSSLELGDSALYFCASTGGAIGELFFGEGSRLTVL.

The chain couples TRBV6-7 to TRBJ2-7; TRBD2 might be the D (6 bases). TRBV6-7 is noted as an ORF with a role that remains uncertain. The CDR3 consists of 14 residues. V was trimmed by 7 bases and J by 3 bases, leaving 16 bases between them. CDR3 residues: CASNLKWGGYEQYF. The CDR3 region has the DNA TGTGCCAGCAACCTGAAATGGGGAGGCTACGAGCAGTACTTC.